This TCR beta chain is from a study of OX40 agonist ivuxolimab in advanced cancers. Findings and caveats of the study: CD4+ and CD8+ blood T cells expanded clonally by week 6 at 0.1 to 3.0 mg/kg.

Repertoires were generated with immunoSEQ multiplex PCR, while TCRdb's copy carries only in-frame clones and drops some. The sample has tens of thousands of clones; around 85% are singletons. As for this clone: What it recognizes is unknown.

Germline CDR1 reads MDHEN; CDR2 reads SYDVKM. The V end was cut by 5 bases, the J end by 5 bases, with 15 bases between. This CDR3 comprises 14 residues. Source: CD4+ or CD8+ T cells sorted from blood, taken in a trial of the OX40 agonist ivuxolimab. The clonotype comes from an adult with an advanced solid tumor such as melanoma, head and neck, liver or kidney cancer. This chain uses TRBV28 with TRBJ2-5; D may correspond to TRBD1 or TRBD2 (6 bases each). DNA of the CDR3: TGTGCCAGCAGTCTCCTAGGGGGGCTGGAGACCCAGTACTTC. This encodes CASSLLGGLETQYF.